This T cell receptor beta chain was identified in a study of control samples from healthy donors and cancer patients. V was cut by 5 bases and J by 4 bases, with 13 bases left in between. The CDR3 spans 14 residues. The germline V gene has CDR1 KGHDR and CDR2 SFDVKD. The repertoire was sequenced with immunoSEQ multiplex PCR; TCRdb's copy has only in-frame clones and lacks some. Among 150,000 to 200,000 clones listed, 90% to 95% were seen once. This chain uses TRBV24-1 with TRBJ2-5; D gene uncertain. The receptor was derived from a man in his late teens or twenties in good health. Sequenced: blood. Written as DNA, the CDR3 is TGTGCCACCAGTGCCGTCGGGCGGAGAGAGACCCAGTACTTC. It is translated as CATSAVGRRETQYF.